This T cell receptor beta chain was profiled in a study of control samples from healthy donors and cancer patients. Concerning this clone itself: Other DNA sequences in this sample translate to the same CDR3.

The CDR3 length is 14 residues. Germline V gene data show CDR1 as SGHTA and CDR2 as FQGNSA. V trimming: 8 bases; J trimming: 0 bases; junction bases outside the gene matches: 3. The protocol was immunoSEQ multiplex PCR, while the TCRdb copy is restricted to in-frame clones and leaves out a portion. The repertoire holds about 160,000 clones, with roughly 92% as singletons. This receptor was identified in a woman aged 25 to 39 in good health. Sequencing was carried out using blood. The chain joins TRBV7-2 to TRBJ2-3; 9 nucleotides agree with TRBD2. CDR3 loop: CASQTSGSTDTQYF. The DNA of the CDR3 is TGTGCCAGCCAGACTAGCGGAAGCACAGATACGCAGTATTTT. The full variable domain, with the rest looked up from reference TRBV7-2 and TRBJ2-3, is GAGVSQSPSNKVTEKGKDVELRCDPISGHTALYWYRQSLGQGLEFLIYFQGNSAPDKSGLPSDRFSAERTGGSVSTLTIQRTQQEDSAVYLCASQTSGSTDTQYFGPGTRLTVL.